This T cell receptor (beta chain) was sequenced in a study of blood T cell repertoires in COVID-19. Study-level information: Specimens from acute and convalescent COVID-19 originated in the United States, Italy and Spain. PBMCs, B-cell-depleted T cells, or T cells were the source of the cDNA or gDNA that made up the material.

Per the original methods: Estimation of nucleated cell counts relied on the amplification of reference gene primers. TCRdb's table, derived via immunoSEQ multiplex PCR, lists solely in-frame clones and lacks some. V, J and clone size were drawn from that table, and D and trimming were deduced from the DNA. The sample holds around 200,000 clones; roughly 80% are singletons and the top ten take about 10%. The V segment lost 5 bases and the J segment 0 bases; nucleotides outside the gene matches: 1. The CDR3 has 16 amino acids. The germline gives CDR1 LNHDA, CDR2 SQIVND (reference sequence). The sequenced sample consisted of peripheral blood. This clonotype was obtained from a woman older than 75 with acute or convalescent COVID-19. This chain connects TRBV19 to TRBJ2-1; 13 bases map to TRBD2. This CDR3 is CASSGTSGASYNEQFF. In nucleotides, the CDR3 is TGTGCCAGTAGTGGGACTAGCGGGGCCTCCTACAATGAGCAGTTCTTC.